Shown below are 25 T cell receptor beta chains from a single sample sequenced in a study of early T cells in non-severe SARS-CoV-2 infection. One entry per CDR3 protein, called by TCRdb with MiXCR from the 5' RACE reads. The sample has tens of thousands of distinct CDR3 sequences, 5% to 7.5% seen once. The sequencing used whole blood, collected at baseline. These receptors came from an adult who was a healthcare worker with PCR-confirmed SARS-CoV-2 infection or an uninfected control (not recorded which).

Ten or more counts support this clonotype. CDR3 residues: CASSLQGVEGYTF. Written as DNA, the CDR3 is TGTGCCAGCAGCCTTCAGGGGGTTGAAGGCTACACCTTC. The V call is TRBV7-2, the J call TRBJ1-2; 7 bases fit TRBD1. The germline gives CDR1 SGHTA, CDR2 FQGNSA. V shed 5 bases, J shed 8 bases, and the junction held 8 bases outside the gene matches. The CDR3 is 13 amino acids. The full variable domain, with the rest looked up from reference TRBV7-2 and TRBJ1-2, is GAGVSQSPSNKVTEKGKDVELRCDPISGHTALYWYRQSLGQGLEFLIYFQGNSAPDKSGLPSDRFSAERTGGSVSTLTIQRTQQEDSAVYLCASSLQGVEGYTFGSGTRLTVV.

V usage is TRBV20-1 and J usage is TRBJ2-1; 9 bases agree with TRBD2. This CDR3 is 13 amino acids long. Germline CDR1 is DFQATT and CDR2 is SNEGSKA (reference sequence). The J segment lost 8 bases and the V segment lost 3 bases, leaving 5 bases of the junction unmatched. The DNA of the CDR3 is TGCAGTGCTAGGCGGGGGGGCTTCGATGAGCAGTTCTTC. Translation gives CSARRGGFDEQFF.

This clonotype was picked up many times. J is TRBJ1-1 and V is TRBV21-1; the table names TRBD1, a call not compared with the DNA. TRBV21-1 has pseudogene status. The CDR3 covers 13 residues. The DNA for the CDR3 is TGTGCCAGCAGCGTCGGGACAGACACTGAAGCTTTCTTT. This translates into CASSVGTDTEAFF.

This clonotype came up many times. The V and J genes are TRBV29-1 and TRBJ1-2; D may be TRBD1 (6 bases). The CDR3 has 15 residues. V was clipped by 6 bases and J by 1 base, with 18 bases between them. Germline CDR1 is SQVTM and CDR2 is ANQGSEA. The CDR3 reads CSVDVQGQDNYGYTF. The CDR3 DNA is TGCAGCGTCGACGTACAGGGCCAAGATAACTATGGCTACACCTTC.

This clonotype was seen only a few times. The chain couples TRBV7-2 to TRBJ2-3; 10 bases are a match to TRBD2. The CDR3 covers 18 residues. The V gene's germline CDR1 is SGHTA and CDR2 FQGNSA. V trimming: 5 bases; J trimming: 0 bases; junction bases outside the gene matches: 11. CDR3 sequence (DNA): TGTGCCAGCAGCCGCAGCGGGGGGGCGGATTCTAGCACAGATACGCAGTATTTT. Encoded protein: CASSRSGGADSSTDTQYF.

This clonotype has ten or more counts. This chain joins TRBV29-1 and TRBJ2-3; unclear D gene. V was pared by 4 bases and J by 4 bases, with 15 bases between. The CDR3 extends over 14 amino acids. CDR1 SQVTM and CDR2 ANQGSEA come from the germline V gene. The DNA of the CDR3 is TGCAGCGTTGCCCCGGGCCCGGCGGCAGATACGCAGTATTTT. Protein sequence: CSVAPGPAADTQYF.

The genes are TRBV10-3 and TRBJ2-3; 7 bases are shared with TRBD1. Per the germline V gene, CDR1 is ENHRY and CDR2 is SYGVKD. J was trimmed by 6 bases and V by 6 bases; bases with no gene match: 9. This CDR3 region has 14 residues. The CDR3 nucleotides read TGTGCCATCAGGGAGAGACAGGGCGAGGATACGCAGTATTTT. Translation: CAIRERQGEDTQYF.

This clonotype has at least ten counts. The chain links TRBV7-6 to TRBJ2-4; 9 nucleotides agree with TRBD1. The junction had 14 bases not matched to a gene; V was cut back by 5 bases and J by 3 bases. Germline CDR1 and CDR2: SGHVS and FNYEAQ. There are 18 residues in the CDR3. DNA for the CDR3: TGTGCCAGCAGCACACACATGGACAGGGGATATGGCAAAAACATTCAGTACTTC. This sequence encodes CASSTHMDRGYGKNIQYF.

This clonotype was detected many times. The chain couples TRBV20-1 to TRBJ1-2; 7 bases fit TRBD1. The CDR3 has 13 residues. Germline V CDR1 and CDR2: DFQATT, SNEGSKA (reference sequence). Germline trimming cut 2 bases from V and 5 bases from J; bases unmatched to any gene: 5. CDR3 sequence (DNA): TGCAGTGCTAGAATGACAGGGTTTTATGGCTACACCTTC. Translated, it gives CSARMTGFYGYTF.

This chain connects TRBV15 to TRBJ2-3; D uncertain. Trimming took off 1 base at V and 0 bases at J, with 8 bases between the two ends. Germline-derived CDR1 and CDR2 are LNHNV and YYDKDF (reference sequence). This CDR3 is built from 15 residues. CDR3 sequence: CATSRVGSSTDTQYF. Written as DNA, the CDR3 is TGTGCCACCAGCAGAGTGGGGTCTAGCACAGATACGCAGTATTTT.

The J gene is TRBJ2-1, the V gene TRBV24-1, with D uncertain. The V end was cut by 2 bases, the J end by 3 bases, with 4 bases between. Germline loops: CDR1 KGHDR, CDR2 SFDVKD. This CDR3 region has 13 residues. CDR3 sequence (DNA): TGTGCCACCAGTGATTCAGTCTACAATGAGCAGTTCTTC. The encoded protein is CATSDSVYNEQFF.

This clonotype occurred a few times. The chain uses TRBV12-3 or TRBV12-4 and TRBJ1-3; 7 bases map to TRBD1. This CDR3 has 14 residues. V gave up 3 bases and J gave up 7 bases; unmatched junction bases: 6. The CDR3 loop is CASSFSSRGNTIYF. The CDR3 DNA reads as TGTGCCAGCAGTTTTTCGTCCAGGGGGAACACCATATATTTT.

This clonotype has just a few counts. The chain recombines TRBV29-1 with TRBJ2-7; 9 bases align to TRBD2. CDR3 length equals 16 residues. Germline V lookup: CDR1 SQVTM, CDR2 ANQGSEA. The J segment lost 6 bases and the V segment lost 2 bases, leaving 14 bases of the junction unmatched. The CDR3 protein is CSVERGLLAGVTEQYF. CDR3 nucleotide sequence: TGCAGCGTTGAAAGGGGGCTTTTAGCGGGGGTCACCGAGCAGTACTTC.

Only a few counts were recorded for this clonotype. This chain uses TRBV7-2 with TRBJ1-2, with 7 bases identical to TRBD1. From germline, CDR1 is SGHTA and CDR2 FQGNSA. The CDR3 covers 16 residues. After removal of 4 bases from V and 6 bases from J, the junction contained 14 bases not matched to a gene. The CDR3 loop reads CASSSATGVAIHGYTF. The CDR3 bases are TGTGCCAGCAGCTCCGCTACAGGGGTTGCGATCCATGGCTACACCTTC.

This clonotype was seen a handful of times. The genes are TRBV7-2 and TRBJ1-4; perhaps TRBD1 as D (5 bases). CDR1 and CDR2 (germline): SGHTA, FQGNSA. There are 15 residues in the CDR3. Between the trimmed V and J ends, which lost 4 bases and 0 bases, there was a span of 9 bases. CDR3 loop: CASSSPTATNEKLFF. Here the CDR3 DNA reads TGTGCCAGCAGCTCACCGACAGCAACTAATGAAAAACTGTTTTTT. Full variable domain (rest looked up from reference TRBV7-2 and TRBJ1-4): GAGVSQSPSNKVTEKGKDVELRCDPISGHTALYWYRQSLGQGLEFLIYFQGNSAPDKSGLPSDRFSAERTGGSVSTLTIQRTQQEDSAVYLCASSSPTATNEKLFFGSGTQLSVL.

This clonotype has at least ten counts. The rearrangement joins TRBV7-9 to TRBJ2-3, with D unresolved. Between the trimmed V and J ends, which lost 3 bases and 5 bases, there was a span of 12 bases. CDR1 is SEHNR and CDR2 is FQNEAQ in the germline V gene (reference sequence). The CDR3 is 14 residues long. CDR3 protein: CASSFQPAVDTQYF. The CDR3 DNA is TGTGCCAGCAGCTTTCAACCGGCCGTAGATACGCAGTATTTT.

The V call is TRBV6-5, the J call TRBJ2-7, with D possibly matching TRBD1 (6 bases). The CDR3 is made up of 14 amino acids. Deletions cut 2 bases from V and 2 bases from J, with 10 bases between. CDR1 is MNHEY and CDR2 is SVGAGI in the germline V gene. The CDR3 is CASSYGTNAYEQYF. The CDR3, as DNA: TGTGCCAGCAGTTACGGGACAAACGCCTACGAGCAGTACTTC.

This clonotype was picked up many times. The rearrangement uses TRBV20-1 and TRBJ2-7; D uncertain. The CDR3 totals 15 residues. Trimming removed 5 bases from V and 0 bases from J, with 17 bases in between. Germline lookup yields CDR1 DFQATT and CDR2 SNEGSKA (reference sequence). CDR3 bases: TGCAGTGCTCAATTATTCACGACTTACTCCTACGAGCAGTACTTC. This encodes CSAQLFTTYSYEQYF.

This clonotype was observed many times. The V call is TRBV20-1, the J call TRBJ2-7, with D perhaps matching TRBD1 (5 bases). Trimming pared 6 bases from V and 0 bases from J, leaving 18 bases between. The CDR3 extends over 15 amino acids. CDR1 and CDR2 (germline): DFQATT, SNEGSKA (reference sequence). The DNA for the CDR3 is TGCAGTGCCCGGTGGGGCGGTGTTCTCTCCTACGAGCAGTACTTC. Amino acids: CSARWGGVLSYEQYF.

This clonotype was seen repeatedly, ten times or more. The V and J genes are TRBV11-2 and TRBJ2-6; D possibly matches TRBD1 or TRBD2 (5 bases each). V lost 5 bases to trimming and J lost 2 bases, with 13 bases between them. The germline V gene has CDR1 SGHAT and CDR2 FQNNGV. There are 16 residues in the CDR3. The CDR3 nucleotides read TGTGCCAGCAGCCCGGGACCGTCAGCTGGGGCCAACGTCCTGACTTTC. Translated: CASSPGPSAGANVLTF.

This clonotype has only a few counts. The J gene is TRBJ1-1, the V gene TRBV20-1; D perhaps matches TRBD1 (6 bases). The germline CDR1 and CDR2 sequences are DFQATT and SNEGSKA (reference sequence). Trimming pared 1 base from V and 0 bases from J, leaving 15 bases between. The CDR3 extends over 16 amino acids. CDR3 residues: CSARGRTDFMNTEAFF. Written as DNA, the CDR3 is TGCAGTGCTAGAGGGAGGACAGATTTCATGAACACTGAAGCTTTCTTT.

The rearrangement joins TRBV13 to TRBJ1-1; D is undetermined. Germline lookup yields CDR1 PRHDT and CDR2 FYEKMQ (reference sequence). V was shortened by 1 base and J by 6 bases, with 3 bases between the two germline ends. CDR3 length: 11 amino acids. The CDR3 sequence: CASSLVAEAFF. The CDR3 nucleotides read TGTGCCAGCAGCTTAGTGGCTGAAGCTTTCTTT. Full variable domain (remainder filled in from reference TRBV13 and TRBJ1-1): AAGVIQSPRHLIKEKRETATLKCYPIPRHDTVYWYQQGPGQDPQFLISFYEKMQSDKGSIPDRFSAQQFSDYHSELNMSSLELGDSALYFCASSLVAEAFFGQGTRLTVV.

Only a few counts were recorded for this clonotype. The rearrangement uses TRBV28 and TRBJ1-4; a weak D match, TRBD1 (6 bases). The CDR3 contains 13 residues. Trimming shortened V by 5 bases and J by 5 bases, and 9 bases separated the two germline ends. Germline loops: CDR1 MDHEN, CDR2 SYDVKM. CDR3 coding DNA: TGTGCCAGCAGTAATACAGGGAATGAAAAACTGTTTTTT. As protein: CASSNTGNEKLFF.

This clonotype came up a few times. The DNA of the CDR3 is TGCGCCAGCAGCGCGAGACTAGCGGGGGAGAGCGAGCAGTACTTC. Translated: CASSARLAGESEQYF. The chain has TRBV5-1 and TRBJ2-7; TRBD2 aligns across 12 bases. V trimming: 4 bases; J trimming: 6 bases; junction bases outside the gene matches: 8. There are 15 residues in the CDR3. Germline V gene data show CDR1 as SGHRS and CDR2 as YFSETQ.

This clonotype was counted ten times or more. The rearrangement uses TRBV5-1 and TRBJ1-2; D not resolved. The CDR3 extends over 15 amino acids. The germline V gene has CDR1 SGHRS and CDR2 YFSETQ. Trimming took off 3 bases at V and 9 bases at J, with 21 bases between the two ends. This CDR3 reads CASSSDGDLLWSYTF. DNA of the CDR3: TGCGCCAGCAGCTCTGACGGAGACCTTCTTTGGAGCTACACCTTC.